Shown below are 16 T cell receptor beta chains from a single sample sequenced in a study of preoperative IRX-2 immunotherapy in early breast cancer. Libraries were prepared by immunoSEQ multiplex PCR; TCRdb keeps only in-frame clonotypes and omits some of them. Here the sample spans 30,000 to 45,000 clones, roughly four fifths being singletons. The treatment denotes: preoperative locoregional IRX-2 cytokine immunotherapy. This material consisted of lymph node tissue, taken after IRX-2 immunotherapy. The origin of the receptors is a human donor with breast cancer.

The V gene is TRBV11-3, the J gene TRBJ2-7, with TRBD2 matching over 13 bases. The V gene end was trimmed by 4 bases and the J gene end by 6 bases; junction bases not matched to a gene: 6. The CDR3 consists of 15 residues. Germline CDR1 is SGHNT and CDR2 is YENEEA. CDR3 protein: CASSSTSGGAGEQYF. The CDR3 region has the DNA TGTGCCAGCAGCTCAACTAGCGGGGGGGCTGGCGAGCAGTACTTC.

CDR3 sequence (DNA): TGTGCCAGCAGCACCTACCGGGGAAACACCATATATTTT. Amino acids: CASSTYRGNTIYF. J is TRBJ1-3 and V is TRBV7-4; the D is unclear. CDR3 size: 13 residues. Germline V lookup: CDR1 SGHVT, CDR2 SQSDAQ. V gave up 5 bases and J gave up 4 bases, with 9 bases separating them. Combining the CDR3 with reference TRBV7-4 and TRBJ1-3 gives the whole variable domain GAGVSQSPRYKVAKRGRDVALRCDSISGHVTLYWYRQTLGQGSEVLTYSQSDAQRDKSGRPSGRFSAERPERSVSTLKIQRTEQGDSAVYLCASSTYRGNTIYFGEGSWLTVV.

This clone is a singleton in its sample. The rearrangement uses TRBV5-1 and TRBJ2-5, with no clear D. V was cut by 2 bases and J by 5 bases, with 16 bases left in between. Per germline, CDR1 SGHRS and CDR2 YFSETQ. The CDR3 covers 15 residues. The CDR3 protein is CASSLESGFWETQYF. The CDR3 coding sequence is TGCGCCAGCAGCTTAGAGAGTGGGTTTTGGGAGACCCAGTACTTC.

The genes are TRBV5-1 and TRBJ2-6; a weak D match, TRBD1 (6 bases). Per germline, CDR1 SGHRS and CDR2 YFSETQ. V lost 0 bases, J lost 0 bases, and 13 bases lay in between. The CDR3 loop spans 18 amino acids. The CDR3 DNA sequence: TGCGCCAGCAGCTTGGCGGGGACAAGCCCCTCTGGGGCCAACGTCCTGACTTTC. This translates into CASSLAGTSPSGANVLTF.

This sequence joins TRBV11-3 and TRBJ1-1, with D hard to call. This CDR3 region has 16 residues. Trimming stripped 3 bases from V and 5 bases from J, with 19 bases between. Germline assignment: CDR1 SGHNT and CDR2 YENEEA. CDR3 amino acids: CASSFVAGILRTEAFF. CDR3 nucleotides: TGTGCCAGCAGCTTTGTGGCAGGAATCCTGAGGACTGAAGCTTTCTTT.

V gene TRBV6-8 combines with J gene TRBJ1-5; weak D call: TRBD1 (5 bases). Germline CDR1 is MNHGY and CDR2 is SAAAGT. The V end lost 2 bases, the J end lost 5 bases, and 13 bases lay between the germline ends. The CDR3 runs to 15 residues. The CDR3 protein is CASSYPSQGDQPQHF. In DNA, the CDR3 is TGTGCCAGCAGTTACCCTTCCCAGGGCGATCAGCCCCAGCATTTT.

This chain joins TRBV6-8 and TRBJ1-3; D possibly corresponds to TRBD1 (5 bases). CDR1 and CDR2 from the germline V gene are MNHGY and SAAAGT. This CDR3 contains 16 residues. V was pared by 2 bases and J by 0 bases, with 11 bases between. This chain's CDR3 is CASSYRQYLSGNTIYF. As DNA, the CDR3 is TGTGCCAGCAGTTACAGACAGTACCTCTCTGGAAACACCATATATTTT.

V is TRBV5-1 and J is TRBJ1-1; 7 nucleotides line up with TRBD1. Germline values: CDR1 SGHRS, CDR2 YFSETQ. CDR3 length equals 15 residues. The trim removed 2 bases at V and 6 bases at J, leaving 10 bases unmatched. This chain's CDR3 is CASSFGRQGGSEAFF. CDR3 in DNA: TGCGCCAGCAGCTTCGGCCGACAGGGAGGGTCTGAAGCTTTCTTT.

V usage is TRBV5-1 and J usage is TRBJ2-1; TRBD2 matches at 10 bases. V dropped 5 bases and J dropped 2; count of bases not matched to a gene: 10. The CDR3 loop spans 17 amino acids. From germline, CDR1 is SGHRS and CDR2 YFSETQ. CDR3 nucleotide sequence: TGCGCCAGCAGGGAGAGCGGGGGGGCCCAGGCCTACAATGAGCAGTTCTTC. This gives the protein CASRESGGAQAYNEQFF.

The chain combines TRBV11-3 with TRBJ1-1; a possible D gene is TRBD1 (5 bases). The germline V and J ends were trimmed by 3 bases and 4 bases, with 18 bases remaining between them. The germline gives CDR1 SGHNT, CDR2 YENEEA. The CDR3 runs 16 residues. The CDR3 DNA follows: TGTGCCAGCAGCTTGACCGGACCCTCAGGGATCACTGAAGCTTTCTTT. Amino acid sequence: CASSLTGPSGITEAFF.

This chain connects TRBV6-8 to TRBJ1-2, with a weak D call TRBD1 (6 bases). The CDR3 loop spans 16 amino acids. V lost 2 bases to trimming and J lost 4 bases, with 17 bases between them. Germline CDR1 reads MNHGY; CDR2 reads SAAAGT. The CDR3 here is CASSYGQGRVLYGYTF. The CDR3 coding sequence is TGTGCCAGCAGTTACGGCCAGGGGCGCGTCCTCTATGGCTACACCTTC.

The genes are TRBV5-1 and TRBJ2-5, with D unresolved. The V end was cut by 5 bases, the J end by 5 bases, with 22 bases between. There are 16 residues in the CDR3. Germline V gene data show CDR1 as SGHRS and CDR2 as YFSETQ. The DNA of the CDR3 is TGCGCCAGCAGTGTCGTACGGGCCCATTTCCTGGAGACCCAGTACTTC. Amino acids: CASSVVRAHFLETQYF.

J is TRBJ2-7 and V is TRBV6-8, with a tentative D call TRBD1 (7 bases). Trimming stripped 4 bases from V and 5 bases from J, with 12 bases between. CDR3 length: 13 amino acids. The germline gives CDR1 MNHGY, CDR2 SAAAGT. The CDR3 coding sequence is TGTGCCAGCAGTTTTCAGGGGGGCCACGAGCAGTACTTC. Translation gives CASSFQGGHEQYF.

V is TRBV7-1 and J is TRBJ1-3; D not resolved. TRBV7-1 is an open reading frame whose function is uncertain. The CDR3 covers 15 residues. The V end was cut by 4 bases, the J end by 0 bases, with 10 bases between. This chain's CDR3 is CASSFGRYSGNTIYF. CDR3 DNA: TGTGCCAGCAGCTTCGGCAGATACTCTGGAAACACCATATATTTT.

V usage is TRBV18 and J usage is TRBJ2-5, with D possibly matching TRBD2 (6 bases). The germline V and J ends were trimmed by 3 bases and 3 bases, with 11 bases remaining between them. Germline V lookup: CDR1 KGHSH, CDR2 LQKENI. The CDR3 is made up of 14 amino acids. CDR3: CASSPGLREETQYF. Written as DNA, the CDR3 is TGTGCCAGCTCACCGGGACTCCGGGAAGAGACCCAGTACTTC.

The chain couples TRBV12-1 to TRBJ2-3; the table's D gene call, TRBD2, was not cross checked with the DNA. TRBV12-1 is labeled a pseudogene. This CDR3 spans 13 amino acids. The CDR3 here is CASSRSSRSAQYF. The CDR3 nucleotides are TGTGCCAGCAGCCGGAGTTCTAGATCCGCGCAGTATTTT.